The 5 T cell receptor beta chains below were found in one sample sequenced in a study of siplizumab effects on memory and regulatory T cells. Only in-frame clones appear in the TCRdb table, and some are missing; sequencing was by immunoSEQ multiplex PCR. The sample records 100,000 or so clones, about 90% being singletons. Sequencing was performed on Tregs sorted from blood. These receptors all come from a human donor in good health.

The CDR3 region has the DNA TGTGCCAGCAGTGATCTTCGAGGGGATAGGCAGCCCCAGCATTTT. Translating it yields CASSDLRGDRQPQHF. The V call is TRBV2, the J call TRBJ1-5; a possible D gene is TRBD1 (5 bases). The CDR3 has 15 amino acids. CDR1 is SNHLY and CDR2 is FYNNEI in the germline V gene. Trimming took 3 bases from V and 7 from J, leaving 16 bases between them. Combining the CDR3 with reference TRBV2 and TRBJ1-5 gives the whole variable domain EPEVTQTPSHQVTQMGQEVILRCVPISNHLYFYWYRQILGQKVEFLVSFYNNEISEKSEIFDDQFSVERPDGSNFTLKIRSTKLEDSAMYFCASSDLRGDRQPQHFGDGTRLSIL.

The chain uses TRBV7-3 and TRBJ2-5; D is uncertain. CDR3 size: 14 residues. Germline V CDR1 and CDR2: SGHTA, FQGTGA. V was pared by 5 bases and J by 5 bases, with 15 bases between. The CDR3, as DNA: TGTGCCAGCAGCATCGGCCCTGTCGGGGAGACCCAGTACTTC. This gives the protein CASSIGPVGETQYF.

The V gene is TRBV4-1, the J gene TRBJ1-4, with 10 bases aligning to TRBD1. The junction had 4 bases not matched to a gene; V was cut back by 4 bases and J by 2 bases. Looked up from germline, CDR1 is MGHRA and CDR2 is YSYEKL. This CDR3 has 16 amino acids. The CDR3 reads CASSLGTGVTNEKLFF. The CDR3 nucleotides are TGCGCCAGCAGCCTAGGGACAGGGGTGACTAATGAAAAACTGTTTTTT.

V is TRBV10-3 and J is TRBJ1-3; no reliable D call. Germline V gives CDR1 ENHRY, CDR2 SYGVKD. V gave up 3 bases and J gave up 0 bases, with 9 bases separating them. The CDR3 has 15 residues. For the CDR3, the DNA is TGTGCCATCAGTGAAGGGCAGAACTCTGGAAACACCATATATTTT. It is translated as CAISEGQNSGNTIYF.

The V and J genes are TRBV9 and TRBJ2-1, with D perhaps assigned TRBD1 or TRBD2 (6 bases each). This CDR3 contains 16 residues. Trimming stripped 0 bases from V and 2 bases from J, with 12 bases between. Germline CDR1 and CDR2: SGDLS and YYNGEE. CDR3 sequence (DNA): TGTGCCAGCAGCGTAGAAGGGGGGATCGCCTACAATGAGCAGTTCTTC. Encoded protein: CASSVEGGIAYNEQFF.